Only a few counts were recorded for the clone carrying this T cell receptor (beta chain). Its antigen is as yet unknown. This sample was taken from a study of post-analysis software for immune sequencing data. Whole-study context: As for disease course, relapsing-remitting, secondary progressive and progressive-relapsing multiple sclerosis were all included.

Whole-study results and caveats: Multiple sclerosis patients showed significantly lower normalized Chao1 diversity than controls did. A few TRBV segments occurring more often in patients than controls included TRBV5-6, TRBV5-1 and TRBV20-1. Samples from one preparation batch, clustered by F measure, grouped strongly together.

The library was made from cDNA and included unique molecular identifiers. Between roughly 0.9 and 11 million T cells gave rise to a few hundred thousand cDNA molecules. MiXCR was run by TCRdb on the PCR reads, yielding one entry per CDR3 protein. The data contain roughly 200,000 distinct CDR3 sequences, 29% of them singletons. Germline V gene data show CDR1 as SGHRS and CDR2 as YFSETQ. The CDR3 is 12 residues long. V lost 4 bases and J 7 bases, leaving 12 bases between the germline ends. Sequencing was done on a sample of blood. The chain joins TRBV5-1 to TRBJ2-7; D might be TRBD1 (6 bases). This TCR came from a girl between 2 and 17 years old with multiple sclerosis. CDR3 nucleotide sequence: TGCGCCAGCAGCCTAGGGGACAATGAGCAGTACTTC. Protein product: CASSLGDNEQYF.